Listed below are T cell receptor beta chains from one sample, sequenced in a study of beta chain features in type 1 diabetes. Profiled with immunoSEQ multiplex PCR; TCRdb holds only in-frame clones, not every one. Of about 660,000 clones in the sample, over 11% are singletons; the top ten hold approximately 0.043%. The sequencing input was naive CD4+ T cells from blood. These receptors were collected from a man aged 18 to 30 with type 1 diabetes. Both conserved end residues are part of each CDR3. A D gene is named only where the DNA matches it firmly. Clone sizes are given selectively: once, few, many, or a class where the clone is expanded.

j_call clone_size d_call v_call cdr3_nt cdr3_aa
TRBJ1-2 NA NA TRBV9 TGTGCCAGCACCCCTTCAGATGGCTACACCTTC CASTPSDGYTF
TRBJ1-2 few TRBD1 TRBV5-4 TGTGCCAGCAGGGTCCTGACAGGGGGCGACTATGGCTACACCTTC CASRVLTGGDYGYTF
TRBJ2-1 NA TRBD2 TRBV5-1 TGCGCCAGCAGCGCCCCTAGCGGGTATTCCTACAATGAGCAGTTCTTC CASSAPSGYSYNEQFF
TRBJ2-7 NA NA TRBV14 TGTGCCAGCAGCCAAGGAGAATACGAGCAGTACTTC CASSQGEYEQYF
TRBJ2-7 NA NA TRBV9 TGTGCCAGCAGCGCACAGGGCCTCTCCTACGAGCAGTACTTC CASSAQGLSYEQYF
TRBJ1-5 NA NA TRBV19 TGTGCCAGTAGGGCCCTCTTGGGAAGTGGCAATCAGCCCCAGCATTTT CASRALLGSGNQPQHF
TRBJ2-1 NA NA TRBV5-1 TGCGCCAGCAGCATTGGTGGCGGGGTTTCCTACAATGAGCAGTTCTTC CASSIGGGVSYNEQFF
TRBJ2-3 few TRBD2 TRBV30 TGTGCCTGGAGTGTGGGAGCGGGAGGGCCCTCTAGCACAGATACGCAGTATTTT CAWSVGAGGPSSTDTQYF
TRBJ1-5 few NA TRBV4-1 TGCGCCAGCAGCCAAGAAGTCCGCGATCCCCAGCATTTT CASSQEVRDPQHF
TRBJ1-5 few TRBD1 TRBV7-2 TGTGCCAGCAGCTCGAGACAGGGCGATCAGCCCCAGCATTTT CASSSRQGDQPQHF
TRBJ2-7 NA NA TRBV4-1 TGCGCCAGCAGCCAACCGTGGACCAGGGGTTCCGACGAGCAGTACTTC CASSQPWTRGSDEQYF
TRBJ1-2 few TRBD1 TRBV18 TGTGCCAGCTCACGCGGACAGGGTGGCTACACCTTC CASSRGQGGYTF
TRBJ2-5 few TRBD1 TRBV7-9 TGTGCCAGCAGCTTGGACAGGTTGGATGAGACCCAGTACTTC CASSLDRLDETQYF
TRBJ1-4 NA TRBD1 TRBV29-1 TGCAGCGTACATGGACAGGGAGAAAAACTGTTTTTT CSVHGQGEKLFF
TRBJ2-2 few TRBD1 TRBV30 TGTGCCTCCCAACCGGGACAGGTTGTAACCGGGGAGCTGTTTTTT CASQPGQVVTGELFF
TRBJ1-2 few NA TRBV11-2 TGTGCCAGCAGCACCACTTCCTATGGCTACACCTTC CASSTTSYGYTF
TRBJ1-5 NA NA TRBV29-1 TGCAGCGTTGCGTGGACACCTAATCAGCCCCAGCATTTT CSVAWTPNQPQHF
TRBJ2-2 NA NA TRBV18 TGTGCCAGCTCAAGGTTCCAGGACGACGGGGAGCTGTTTTTT CASSRFQDDGELFF
TRBJ2-2 NA TRBD1 TRBV4-1 TGCGCCAGCAGCCCGACGGGACAGCTTACCGGGGAGCTGTTTTTT CASSPTGQLTGELFF
TRBJ1-3 few NA TRBV29-1 TGCAGCGTAGGACAGCAAGATGGAAACACCATATATTTT CSVGQQDGNTIYF
TRBJ1-5 NA NA TRBV7-9 TGTGCCAGCAGCACCGCAAGCAATCAGCCCCAGCATTTT CASSTASNQPQHF
TRBJ2-1 many TRBD1 TRBV10-3 TGTGCCATCAGTCCGGGACAGGACAATGAGCAGTTCTTC CAISPGQDNEQFF
TRBJ2-3 NA TRBD2 TRBV7-9 TGTGCCAGCAGCCAATGGACTAGCGGACGTGTGGATACGCAGTATTTT CASSQWTSGRVDTQYF